This section outlines one T cell receptor (beta chain) sequence together with its context. Clones were sequenced by immunoSEQ multiplex PCR, and TCRdb holds only the in-frame ones, with some missing. The top ten clones hold around 0.2% of a sample with tens of thousands of clones, 96% of them seen once. The CDR3 is 15 amino acids. Germline V gene lookup returns CDR1 MNHNY and CDR2 SVGAGI (reference sequence). V lost 6 bases, J lost 1 base, and 4 bases stayed unmatched. This record comes from a study of technical replicates of blood from a handful of donors. The material sequenced was T cells isolated from PBMCs. This TCR derives from a human donor in good health. The rearrangement joins TRBV6-6 to TRBJ1-3; TRBD1 aligns across 9 bases. The CDR3 spells CASSDRGGSGNTIYF. The CDR3 region has the DNA TGTGCCAGCAGCGACAGGGGGGGATCTGGAAACACCATATATTTT.